The clone carrying this TCR beta chain was observed a few times. The target antigen is unknown. These data come from a study of glioma-infiltrating T cells. Study observations and caveats: Above-expected tissue-blood divergence occurred in all gliomas, most in low-grade ones. Tissue and blood shared very few CDR3 sequences.

Amplification of TCR alpha and beta CDR3 regions from RNA used iRepertoire nested multiplex PCR. For one-step reverse transcription and amplification, about 90-400 ng of tissue mRNA or PBMC total RNA was used. TCRdb reprocessed the multiplex PCR reads via MiXCR and lists one record per CDR3 protein. The sample has about 140,000 distinct CDR3 sequences, roughly two fifths seen once; the top ten hold 15% to 25%. The germline V gene encodes CDR1 MNHEY and CDR2 SMNVEV (reference sequence). There are 16 residues in the CDR3. V was pared by 1 base and J by 2 bases, with 5 bases of the junction left unmatched.

The V gene is TRBV27, the J gene TRBJ2-3; 8 bases align to TRBD1. Sequencing was done on a sample of glioma tissue, nonneoplastic brain tissue, or PBMCs (not recorded which). The receptor was derived from a human donor with low-grade glioma or glioblastoma, undergoing nonglioma brain surgery, or in good health (not recorded which). The CDR3 is CASSLFRTGLTDTQYF. The CDR3, as DNA: TGTGCCAGCAGTTTATTCCGGACAGGGCTCACAGATACGCAGTATTTT.